One sample yielded the 6 T cell receptor beta chains listed below, sequenced in a study of blood T cell repertoires in COVID-19. The repertoire was sequenced with immunoSEQ multiplex PCR; TCRdb's copy has only in-frame clones and lacks some. The sample yields over 15,000 clones, less than 90% seen once. Sequenced input: peripheral blood. These receptors were taken from a woman aged 80 or older with COVID-19, enrolled during active disease.

The chain couples TRBV7-2 to TRBJ1-2; 9 nucleotides agree with TRBD1. V trimming: 4 bases; J trimming: 8 bases; junction bases outside the gene matches: 8. This CDR3 is built from 14 residues. Germline V gene lookup returns CDR1 SGHTA and CDR2 FQGNSA. In DNA form, the CDR3 reads TGTGCCAGCAGCTCCCCGGGACAGGGTCGGGGCTACACCTTC. Translating it yields CASSSPGQGRGYTF.

The J gene is TRBJ2-2, the V gene TRBV29-1; no clear D gene. The germline V gene encodes CDR1 SQVTM and CDR2 ANQGSEA. This CDR3 spans 13 amino acids. Deletions cut 0 bases from V and 4 bases from J, with 6 bases between. CDR3 in DNA: TGCAGCGTTGAAGATGCCGGCACCGGGGAGCTGTTTTTT. Its protein product is CSVEDAGTGELFF.

The chain recombines TRBV4-2 with TRBJ2-2, with 13 bases lining up with TRBD2. The trim removed 0 bases at V and 6 bases at J, leaving 4 bases unmatched. Germline lookup yields CDR1 LGHNA and CDR2 YNFKEQ. The length of the CDR3 is 17 residues. The CDR3 DNA sequence: TGTGCCAGCAGCCAAGATGACGGACTAGCGGGGGCCGGGGAGCTGTTTTTT. Its translation is CASSQDDGLAGAGELFF.

This clone was counted only a few times. Distinct nucleotide sequences in the sample also encode this CDR3. V usage is TRBV6-5 and J usage is TRBJ2-2; the match to TRBD2 covers 7 bases. CDR1 MNHEY and CDR2 SVGAGI come from the germline V gene. The CDR3 covers 16 residues. The J segment lost 5 bases and the V segment lost 0 bases, leaving 6 bases of the junction unmatched. The CDR3, as DNA: TGTGCCAGCAGTTACTCCATGGGAGGGCTAACCGGGGAGCTGTTTTTT. Translation gives CASSYSMGGLTGELFF.

The J gene is TRBJ2-3, the V gene TRBV7-9; 8 bases agree with TRBD2. Unmatched junction bases numbered 0, after V lost 1 base and J lost 0 bases. This CDR3 is 15 amino acids long. CDR1 and CDR2 from the germline V gene are SEHNR and FQNEAQ (reference sequence). CDR3 residues: CASSLERGSTDTQYF. CDR3 sequence (DNA): TGTGCCAGCAGCTTAGAGCGGGGGAGCACAGATACGCAGTATTTT.

This clone was recorded only once. The chain joins TRBV20-1 to TRBJ1-5, with D unclear. The germline V and J ends were trimmed by 3 bases and 2 bases, with 17 bases remaining between them. The V gene's germline CDR1 is DFQATT and CDR2 SNEGSKA (reference sequence). This CDR3 region has 16 residues. The CDR3 is CSASQTGLGGNQPQHF. CDR3 DNA: TGCAGTGCTAGTCAGACGGGTCTGGGAGGCAATCAGCCCCAGCATTTT.